These 21 T cell receptor beta chains originate from one sample sequenced in a study of T cells after yellow fever vaccination. MiXCR, applied by TCRdb to the 5' RACE reads, yields one record per CDR3 protein. The sample holds some 300,000 distinct CDR3 sequences; around 9.3% are singletons and the top ten take around 3.1%. This sample comprised CD4+ T cells sorted from PBMCs, obtained 5 days after the yellow fever booster vaccination. These receptors were collected from a man in his late teens or twenties who received the YFV17D yellow fever vaccine.

The chain employs TRBV27 and TRBJ1-2, with TRBD1 identical over 7 bases. The CDR3 length is 14 residues. Germline V gene sequence: CDR1 MNHEY, CDR2 SMNVEV (reference sequence). The junction had 11 bases not matched to a gene; V was cut back by 5 bases and J by 8 bases. The CDR3 protein is CASSSGTVSRGYTF. The CDR3 nucleotides are TGTGCCAGCAGTAGCGGGACAGTCAGTCGAGGCTACACCTTC.

In its sample, this clonotype was seen a few times. The chain recombines TRBV25-1 with TRBJ2-1, with 8 bases matching TRBD2. There are 14 residues in the CDR3. V was pared by 5 bases and J by 9 bases, with 9 bases of the junction left unmatched. Germline V lookup: CDR1 MGHDK, CDR2 SYGVNS. CDR3 sequence (DNA): TGTGCCAGCAGTATGGCGGGGGGAGTGGGTGAGCAGTTCTTC. Residues: CASSMAGGVGEQFF.

This chain uses TRBV5-6 with TRBJ2-3; D may be TRBD2 (5 bases). Germline-derived CDR1 and CDR2 are SGHDT and YYEEEE. Deletions cut 0 bases from V and 6 bases from J, with 8 bases between. There are 13 residues in the CDR3. CDR3 loop: CASSLGRGDTQYF. The CDR3, as DNA: TGTGCCAGCAGCTTGGGACGCGGGGATACGCAGTATTTT.

The CDR3 nucleotides are TGTGCCAGCAGCTCCAGTCAAGATAATGAAAAACTGTTTTTT. It codes for CASSSSQDNEKLFF. The V call is TRBV5-6, the J call TRBJ1-4; D gene uncertain. The V end was cut by 3 bases, the J end by 4 bases, with 10 bases between. The CDR3 has 14 amino acids. Germline CDR1 SGHDT, CDR2 YYEEEE.

This clonotype has a handful of counts. J is TRBJ1-6 and V is TRBV10-3; 7 positions match TRBD1. The V and J ends lost 6 bases and 6 bases, in that order; junction bases with no gene match: 11. The CDR3 contains 16 residues. Per germline, CDR1 ENHRY and CDR2 SYGVKD. For the CDR3, the DNA is TGTGCCATCAGGGACCAGGGGACAGCGGCTAATTCACCCCTCCACTTT. Translated: CAIRDQGTAANSPLHF.

The chain recombines TRBV20-1 with TRBJ2-7; D unclear. The V end lost 2 bases, the J end lost 0 bases, and 11 bases lay between the germline ends. This CDR3 comprises 14 residues. Germline CDR1 reads DFQATT; CDR2 reads SNEGSKA (reference sequence). As DNA, the CDR3 is TGCAGTGCTAGACCCCACGCTAGCTCCTACGAGCAGTACTTC. This codes for CSARPHASSYEQYF.

V is TRBV6-8 and J is TRBJ2-1, with TRBD2 matching 8 bases. Germline assignment: CDR1 MNHGY and CDR2 SAAAGT. CDR3 length: 14 residues. The ends lost 6 bases at V and 7 bases at J; junction bases unmatched: 8. The CDR3 DNA sequence: TGTGCCAGCAGAAGGAGCGGGGGTAAGAATGAGCAGTTCTTC. This translates into CASRRSGGKNEQFF.

This clonotype came up a few times. The chain couples TRBV12-3 or TRBV12-4 to TRBJ2-5; 8 bases fit TRBD1. CDR3 length equals 16 residues. Trimming took 6 bases from V and 5 from J; bases not matched to a gene: 14. CDR3 amino acids: CASSHRTGKSKETQYF. CDR3 coding DNA: TGTGCCAGCAGCCACAGGACAGGGAAATCGAAGGAGACCCAGTACTTC.

The CDR3 region has the DNA TGTGCCAGCAGTTACTCGACAGGTGGGAGGAAGACCCAGTACTTC. Translated, it gives CASSYSTGGRKTQYF. The chain recombines TRBV6-2 or TRBV6-3 with TRBJ2-5, with D perhaps being TRBD1 or TRBD2 (6 bases each). The CDR3 length is 15 residues. Per the germline V gene, CDR1 is MNHEY and CDR2 is SVGEGT. The V and J ends lost 0 bases and 6 bases respectively, with 14 bases between them.

This clonotype was picked up many times. The chain joins TRBV6-1 to TRBJ1-1; no clear D gene. The length of the CDR3 is 15 residues. Germline assignment: CDR1 MNHNS and CDR2 SASEGT. V was clipped by 2 bases and J by 1 base, with 11 bases between them. Written as DNA, the CDR3 is TGTGCCAGCAGTGAACCCGGGCCGGGGAACACTGAAGCTTTCTTT. This sequence encodes CASSEPGPGNTEAFF.

This clonotype was seen a handful of times. V and J are TRBV12-5 and TRBJ2-2; TRBD2 matches at 7 bases. V trimming: 2 bases; J trimming: 4 bases; junction bases outside the gene matches: 22. Per germline, CDR1 LGHNT and CDR2 FRNRAP. This CDR3 has 21 amino acids. CDR3 sequence (DNA): TGTGCTAGTGGTTTGACCGAACGCGGACTAGTCGTGCTAGCTGGCACCGGGGAGCTGTTTTTT. Its protein product is CASGLTERGLVVLAGTGELFF.

In DNA form, the CDR3 reads TGTGCCAGCAGCCCGGACAGGCACTACGAGCAGTACGTC. Its protein product is CASSPDRHYEQYV. The genes are TRBV6-6 and TRBJ2-7; 7 nucleotides line up with TRBD1. The CDR3 is 13 residues long. The germline V gene encodes CDR1 MNHNY and CDR2 SVGAGI (reference sequence). Trimming took 6 bases from V and 3 from J; bases not matched to a gene: 5.

The chain carries TRBV24-1 and TRBJ2-2, with a weak D call TRBD2 (6 bases). CDR1 and CDR2 (germline): KGHDR, SFDVKD. V gave up 2 bases and J gave up 0 bases, with 6 bases separating them. The CDR3 spans 15 residues. This chain's CDR3 is CATSDWGANTGELFF. The CDR3 bases are TGTGCCACCAGTGATTGGGGGGCGAACACCGGGGAGCTGTTTTTT.

In its sample, this clonotype was seen a few times. This chain links TRBV7-2 with TRBJ1-6; possibly TRBD1 for D (5 bases). The CDR3 runs to 14 residues. CDR1 SGHTA and CDR2 FQGNSA come from the germline V gene. V was shortened by 1 base and J by 10 bases, with 11 bases between the two germline ends. CDR3 in DNA: TGTGCCAGCAGCTTAGTTGTCAGGGACTCACCCCTCCACTTT. This sequence encodes CASSLVVRDSPLHF. The whole variable domain, filled in from reference TRBV7-2 and TRBJ1-6, reads GAGVSQSPSNKVTEKGKDVELRCDPISGHTALYWYRQSLGQGLEFLIYFQGNSAPDKSGLPSDRFSAERTGGSVSTLTIQRTQQEDSAVYLCASSLVVRDSPLHFGNGTRLTVT.

This clonotype was counted a few times. This CDR3 is CASSVGFSSYNSPLHF. The DNA of the CDR3 is TGTGCCAGCAGCGTAGGTTTCAGCTCCTATAATTCACCCCTCCACTTT. V and J are TRBV9 and TRBJ1-6; the D is unclear. Germline V gene sequence: CDR1 SGDLS, CDR2 YYNGEE. Trimming removed 0 bases at V and 0 bases at J, with 7 bases between. CDR3 size: 16 residues.

This chain uses TRBV2 with TRBJ2-3; D possibly corresponds to TRBD2 (6 bases). The V and J ends lost 6 bases and 1 base respectively, with 17 bases between them. This CDR3 comprises 16 residues. The germline CDR1 and CDR2 sequences are SNHLY and FYNNEI. As DNA, the CDR3 is TGTGCCAGCAGGCGTTATAGCGGAGGACGCACAGATACGCAGTATTTT. This encodes CASRRYSGGRTDTQYF.

V and J are TRBV12-3 or TRBV12-4 and TRBJ2-5; D call uncertain. The CDR3 runs 14 residues. Trimming took 1 base from V and 7 from J, leaving 13 bases between them. CDR3 residues: CASSLGPAESTQYF. As DNA, the CDR3 is TGTGCCAGCAGTTTAGGCCCCGCTGAGTCGACCCAGTACTTC.

A few counts support this clonotype. V gene TRBV6-1 combines with J gene TRBJ2-7; maybe TRBD2 (6 bases). V lost 6 bases, J lost 0 bases, and 12 bases lay in between. From germline, CDR1 is MNHNS and CDR2 SASEGT. The CDR3 spans 14 residues. CDR3 sequence reads: CASSNPGGSYEQYV. CDR3 coding DNA: TGTGCCAGCAGCAATCCCGGGGGCTCCTACGAGCAGTACGTC.

The chain carries TRBV11-2 and TRBJ2-6; D might be TRBD1 (6 bases). The CDR3 has 16 residues. Germline V gene sequence: CDR1 SGHAT, CDR2 FQNNGV. V lost 2 bases to trimming and J lost 2 bases, with 10 bases between them. The CDR3 DNA reads TGTGCCAGCAGCTTACTCCCAGGGGCTGGGGCCAACGTCCTGACTTTC. Amino acids: CASSLLPGAGANVLTF.

The table lists this clonotype with many counts. The chain joins TRBV5-6 to TRBJ1-6; D is ambiguous. This CDR3 region has 11 residues. V lost 4 bases to trimming and J lost 13 bases, with 9 bases between them. Germline assignment: CDR1 SGHDT and CDR2 YYEEEE. CDR3 bases: TGTGCCAGCAGCCTGGGGTCCCCCCTCCACTTT. It codes for CASSLGSPLHF.

The V call is TRBV20-1, the J call TRBJ2-1; 10 nucleotides agree with TRBD2. The CDR3 runs to 14 residues. Germline CDR1 reads DFQATT; CDR2 reads SNEGSKA (reference sequence). J gave up 3 bases and V 4 bases, and 3 bases lay outside the gene matches. The CDR3 sequence is CSATGLAVYNEQFF. The CDR3 DNA sequence: TGCAGTGCTACTGGACTAGCGGTCTACAATGAGCAGTTCTTC.